The text below deals with one T cell receptor (beta chain). Sequencing was performed with immunoSEQ multiplex PCR; in TCRdb, only in-frame clones are kept and a portion is missing. The data show about 55,000 clones, around nine tenths seen once. V was cut by 0 bases and J by 2 bases, with 11 bases left in between. The CDR3 extends over 15 amino acids. Germline CDR1 reads SGDLS; CDR2 reads YYNGEE. This sample was taken from a study of blood T cell repertoires in COVID-19. The genes are TRBV9 and TRBJ1-2; no clear D. The sequenced sample was peripheral blood. This sequence was found in a human donor with active COVID-19. The donor label of this sample is uncertain. The CDR3 loop is CASSVDPDSNYGYTF. The CDR3 DNA sequence: TGTGCCAGCAGCGTAGATCCAGACTCCAACTATGGCTACACCTTC.